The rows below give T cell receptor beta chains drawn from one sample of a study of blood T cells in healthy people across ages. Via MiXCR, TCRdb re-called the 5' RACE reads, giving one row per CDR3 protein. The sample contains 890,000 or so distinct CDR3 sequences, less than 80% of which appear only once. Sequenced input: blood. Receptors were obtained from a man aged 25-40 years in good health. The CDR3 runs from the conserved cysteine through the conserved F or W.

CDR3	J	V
CATSDYRGPGADVLTF	TRBJ2-6	TRBV24-1
CASSVNLGSYGYTF	TRBJ1-2	TRBV7-2
CASRPGAGDNEQFF	TRBJ2-1	TRBV7-2
CASRKNQGATGELFF	TRBJ2-2	TRBV7-7
CASSQDWPGGDYQPQHF	TRBJ1-5	TRBV4-3
CSVAWRGASNNEQFF	TRBJ2-1	TRBV29-1
CASSSAFGGGETQYF	TRBJ2-5	TRBV7-9
CSVEENRETQYF	TRBJ2-5	TRBV29-1
CASSQDAKRSYQETQYF	TRBJ2-5	TRBV4-2
CSARRYMDEQFF	TRBJ2-1	TRBV20-1
CASSYSLAGGYEQYF	TRBJ2-7	TRBV6-5
CASSLLAPSTDTQYF	TRBJ2-3	TRBV12-3/TRBV12-4
CSGKSGGGYTF	TRBJ1-2	TRBV20-1
CASIGGADTQYF	TRBJ2-3	TRBV6-5
CASSFYSQQETQYF	TRBJ2-5	TRBV12-3/TRBV12-4
CAIRDGGYHEQYF	.	TRBV10-3
CASSPGTGYSSYEQYF	TRBJ2-7	TRBV7-2
CASSAGTGGPNQPQHF	TRBJ1-5	TRBV9
CASSSRDTDYGYTF	TRBJ1-2	TRBV11-2
CASSLLQQETQYF	TRBJ2-5	TRBV7-2
CASSVELAYNEQFF	TRBJ2-1	TRBV9
CASSSTLGDTEAFF	TRBJ1-1	TRBV5-1
CASSGGGLDTQYF	TRBJ2-3	TRBV6-2/TRBV6-3
CASSYSGATGPYGYTF	TRBJ1-2	TRBV6-5
CASSQRDRAETYNEQFF	TRBJ2-1	TRBV4-1
CSAAGAGTDTQYF	TRBJ2-3	TRBV20-1
CASRLTGTGYSPLHF	TRBJ1-6	TRBV6-6
CASLSGGRYNEQFF	TRBJ2-1	TRBV7-8
CSARDRAEPLHF	TRBJ1-6	TRBV20-1
CSVVLPGDYGYTF	TRBJ1-2	TRBV29-1
CASSEGQGIGEKLFF	TRBJ1-4	TRBV9
CASSRGTSAGGETQYF	.	TRBV5-6
CASSGSTGMSTDTQYF	TRBJ2-3	TRBV9
CASSLAGNSDTQYF	TRBJ2-3	TRBV7-2
CASSLEVAGGNEKLFF	TRBJ1-4	TRBV7-2
CASSYSVDRGMYEQYF	TRBJ2-7	TRBV6-2/TRBV6-3
CASSEEKGYGKLFF	TRBJ1-4	TRBV6-1
CASLDIGLTDTQYF	TRBJ2-3	TRBV27
CSVPQYNEQYF	.	TRBV29-1
CASSLWRGPQETQYF	TRBJ2-5	TRBV5-4
CASSLQGFAYEQYF	TRBJ2-7	TRBV4-2
CASRYGGGTGTGELFF	TRBJ2-2	TRBV27
CSARDRDGSPLHF	TRBJ1-6	TRBV20-1
CAISETSGEGTQYF	.	TRBV10-3